This TCR beta chain came from a study of PD-1 blockade in classical Hodgkin lymphoma. With regard to this clone: Its target is unknown.

The assay was immunoSEQ multiplex PCR, and TCRdb's table has in-frame clones only and misses some. The sample has about 10,000 clones, 60% to 80% seen once. Patients all relapsed after autologous stem cell transplantation, and there was variation in brentuximab vedotin exposure. Points from the study as a whole: Baseline diversity resembling that of newly diagnosed patients was seen in complete responders. Newly diagnosed patients reportedly had lower baseline TCR diversity than healthy donors. TCR diversity in CD4+, not CD8+, cells rose significantly by C4D1.

This CDR3 contains 17 residues. The germline V gene encodes CDR1 SGHTS and CDR2 YDEGEE. V lost 4 bases and J 3 bases, leaving 23 bases between the germline ends. The chain has TRBV5-8 and TRBJ2-7; D might be TRBD2 (6 bases). This specimen consisted of peripheral blood mononuclear cells (PBMCs), obtained at baseline. The source of this sequence is a human donor with classical Hodgkin lymphoma. The CDR3 sequence: CASSQAQGGAGNYEQYF. The DNA of the CDR3 is TGTGCCAGCAGCCAAGCCCAAGGAGGGGCGGGTAACTACGAGCAGTACTTC.